The 30 T cell receptor beta chains below all came from one sample that was sequenced in a study of cytomegalovirus exposure and HLA in healthy donors. Profiling relied on immunoSEQ multiplex PCR, and the TCRdb table lists in-frame clones only, not all of them. The sample lists tens of thousands of clones, 90% to 95% occurring once. Sequenced material: PBMCs. All receptors come from a man between 18 and 29 years old in good health and CMV-seronegative.

The chain joins TRBV5-8 to TRBJ2-7; 8 nucleotides match TRBD2. CDR1 SGHTS and CDR2 YDEGEE come from the germline V gene. J gave up 5 bases and V 4 bases, and 11 bases lay outside the gene matches. The CDR3 consists of 15 residues. Here the CDR3 reads CASSPGLGGLNEQYF. The CDR3 region has the DNA TGTGCCAGCAGCCCGGGACTAGGAGGATTGAACGAGCAGTACTTC.

The chain joins TRBV6-9 to TRBJ2-7; 9 bases agree with TRBD2. Germline V CDR1 and CDR2: MNHGY, SVAAGI. The CDR3 is 13 amino acids. Losses at the gene ends were 6 bases for V and 4 bases for J; bases not matched to a gene: 4. The CDR3 spells CASRTSGGYEQYF. For the CDR3, the DNA is TGTGCCAGCAGGACTAGCGGTGGGTACGAGCAGTACTTC.

The V call is TRBV7-3, the J call TRBJ2-7; D possibly corresponds to TRBD1 (6 bases). V gave up 5 bases and J gave up 5 bases, with 19 bases separating them. From germline, CDR1 is SGHTA and CDR2 FQGTGA. The CDR3 is 15 amino acids. CDR3 sequence: CASSPGQPGVDEQYF. The CDR3 DNA sequence: TGTGCCAGCAGCCCTGGACAGCCTGGTGTAGACGAGCAGTACTTC.

The chain joins TRBV5-1 to TRBJ2-3; D is unclear. CDR3 length equals 14 residues. Between the trimmed V and J ends, which lost 0 bases and 3 bases, there was a span of 8 bases. CDR1 is SGHRS and CDR2 is YFSETQ in the germline V gene. CDR3 DNA sequence: TGCGCCAGCAGCTTGGTCCATCAGACAGATACGCAGTATTTT. The encoded protein is CASSLVHQTDTQYF. Complete variable domain (other parts from reference TRBV5-1 and TRBJ2-3): KAGVTQTPRYLIKTRGQQVTLSCSPISGHRSVSWYQQTPGQGLQFLFEYFSETQRNKGNFPGRFSGRQFSNSRSEMNVSTLELGDSALYLCASSLVHQTDTQYFGPGTRLTVL.

Comments on this clone: An end of the junction differs from the germline gene, which may be a read error. For the CDR3, the DNA is TGTGTCAGCAGTTACTCGGGACAGGGTAACGGAGAGACCCAGTACTTC. Translating it yields CVSSYSGQGNGETQYF. This chain joins TRBV6-6 and TRBJ2-5; 9 nucleotides match TRBD1. CDR3 size: 16 residues. CDR1 and CDR2 (germline): MNHNY, SVGAGI (reference sequence).

This chain links TRBV2 with TRBJ2-7, with TRBD1 identical over 10 bases. The J segment lost 6 bases and the V segment lost 6 bases, leaving 14 bases of the junction unmatched. Germline V gives CDR1 SNHLY, CDR2 FYNNEI. This CDR3 is 16 amino acids long. This CDR3 is CASSHLRDRGPSEQYF. CDR3 sequence (DNA): TGTGCCAGCAGCCATCTCCGGGACAGGGGCCCCAGCGAGCAGTACTTC.

The chain combines TRBV18 with TRBJ1-2, with 10 bases matching TRBD1. CDR3 length equals 17 residues. Germline CDR1 KGHSH, CDR2 LQKENI. V shed 3 bases, J shed 6 bases, and the junction held 13 bases outside the gene matches. The CDR3 is CASSPIHEGQGRDGYTF. In DNA form, the CDR3 reads TGTGCCAGCTCACCCATCCATGAGGGACAGGGGAGAGATGGCTACACCTTC. The variable domain in full, completed from reference TRBV18 and TRBJ1-2, reads NAGVMQNPRHLVRRRGQEARLRCSPMKGHSHVYWYRQLPEEGLKFMVYLQKENIIDESGMPKERFSAEFPKEGPSILRIQQVVRGDSAAYFCASSPIHEGQGRDGYTFGSGTRLTVV.

The V gene is TRBV7-3, the J gene TRBJ2-4, with D possibly being TRBD1 (5 bases). The CDR3 runs to 16 residues. V lost 5 bases to trimming and J lost 4 bases, with 18 bases between them. Germline V lookup: CDR1 SGHTA, CDR2 FQGTGA. CDR3 DNA: TGTGCCAGCAGCCCCTACCAGGGCGTATTGAAAAACATTCAGTACTTC. Translated, it gives CASSPYQGVLKNIQYF.

This clone was picked up a small number of times. The chain has TRBV5-1 and TRBJ2-5, with 8 bases matching TRBD2. V lost 3 bases to trimming and J lost 4 bases; unmatched junction nucleotides: 5. Germline CDR1 is SGHRS and CDR2 is YFSETQ. CDR3 length equals 14 residues. CDR3 DNA: TGCGCCAGCAGCTCCGGGGGGGCGGGAGAGACCCAGTACTTC. Protein product: CASSSGGAGETQYF.

This chain uses TRBV11-2 with TRBJ2-1; maybe TRBD1 (6 bases). Germline V CDR1 and CDR2: SGHAT, FQNNGV. Trimming took 4 bases from V and 6 from J, leaving 10 bases between them. This CDR3 has 13 amino acids. The CDR3 sequence is CASSYRVGNEQFF. The CDR3 DNA sequence: TGTGCCAGCAGCTACAGGGTAGGCAATGAGCAGTTCTTC.

The chain joins TRBV15 to TRBJ1-3, with D possibly being TRBD1 (6 bases). CDR3 length: 15 residues. The germline gives CDR1 LNHNV, CDR2 YYDKDF (reference sequence). Trimming removed 1 base at V and 4 bases at J, with 11 bases between. CDR3 amino acids: CATSRGDRLGNTIYF. In nucleotides, the CDR3 is TGTGCCACCAGCAGAGGAGACAGGCTCGGAAACACCATATATTTT.

This clone was found a few times. The chain combines TRBV15 with TRBJ2-3, with TRBD2 matching 8 bases. Germline assignment: CDR1 LNHNV and CDR2 YYDKDF (reference sequence). Trimming at V came to 0 bases and at J to 1 base, leaving 0 bases not matched to a gene. This CDR3 contains 15 residues. The CDR3 sequence is CATSRERGGTDTQYF. The CDR3, as DNA: TGTGCCACCAGCAGAGAGCGGGGGGGCACAGATACGCAGTATTTT.

CDR3 residues: CASSIETGGLYEQYF. The CDR3 region has the DNA TGTGCCAGTAGTATAGAAACAGGGGGTTTATACGAGCAGTACTTC. V is TRBV19 and J is TRBJ2-7, with TRBD1 identical over 8 bases. CDR1 is LNHDA and CDR2 is SQIVND in the germline V gene (reference sequence). The CDR3 covers 15 residues. V was clipped by 0 bases and J by 4 bases; unmatched bases: 5.

The rearrangement uses TRBV10-2 and TRBJ2-1; D may be TRBD2 (6 bases). This CDR3 is 14 amino acids long. V lost 7 bases to trimming and J lost 7 bases, with 17 bases between them. Looked up from germline, CDR1 is WSHSY and CDR2 is SAAADI. This CDR3 is CASMYTGTPNEQFF. The CDR3 nucleotides are TGCGCCAGCATGTATACCGGGACTCCTAATGAGCAGTTCTTC.

The gene calls are TRBV6-4 and TRBJ2-3, with D hard to call. The V end was cut by 0 bases, the J end by 0 bases, with 7 bases between. CDR1 MRHNA and CDR2 SNTAGT come from the germline V gene. The CDR3 length is 15 residues. As DNA, the CDR3 is TGTGCCAGCAGTGACTCTGTGGAGAGCACAGATACGCAGTATTTT. This sequence encodes CASSDSVESTDTQYF.

The CDR3 region has the DNA TGTGCCAGTTCCCCGGGACAGGGGAACAGGGGCCAAGAGACCCAGTACTTC. Translating gives CASSPGQGNRGQETQYF. The V gene is TRBV19, the J gene TRBJ2-5; 10 nucleotides align to TRBD1. Per the germline V gene, CDR1 is LNHDA and CDR2 is SQIVND (reference sequence). The CDR3 length is 17 residues. V was pared by 8 bases and J by 1 base, with 13 bases of the junction left unmatched.

V usage is TRBV7-2 and J usage is TRBJ1-1, with 7 bases matching TRBD1. The CDR3 has 14 residues. From germline, CDR1 is SGHTA and CDR2 FQGNSA. J gave up 4 bases and V 2 bases, and 4 bases lay outside the gene matches. The CDR3 DNA reads TGTGCCAGCAGCTTAAAGGGGGCAGGCACTGAAGCTTTCTTT. Translated: CASSLKGAGTEAFF.

The CDR3 protein is CASSYGSGTGGYEQYF. CDR3 coding DNA: TGTGCCAGCAGTTACGGGTCTGGGACAGGGGGTTACGAGCAGTACTTC. The chain links TRBV6-6 to TRBJ2-7; 11 positions match TRBD1. CDR3 length: 16 amino acids. The V segment lost 2 bases and the J segment 4 bases; nucleotides outside the gene matches: 7. Germline CDR1 is MNHNY and CDR2 is SVGAGI (reference sequence).

The rearrangement uses TRBV7-2 and TRBJ1-2; 8 nucleotides agree with TRBD1. V shed 5 bases and J 7 bases; nucleotides not matched to a gene: 12. The CDR3 has 15 amino acids. CDR1 and CDR2 (germline): SGHTA, FQGNSA. The CDR3 reads CASSPSPGGLSGYTF. The DNA for the CDR3 is TGTGCCAGCAGCCCCTCCCCAGGGGGCTTAAGTGGCTACACCTTC.

The chain is built from TRBV25-1 and TRBJ1-2, with 7 bases lining up with TRBD1. Germline loops: CDR1 MGHDK, CDR2 SYGVNS. The CDR3 is 13 residues long. Trimming removed 2 bases from V and 8 bases from J; junction bases left unmatched: 5. CDR3 sequence reads: CASSEETGQGYTF. In DNA, the CDR3 is TGTGCCAGCAGTGAAGAGACAGGGCAGGGCTACACCTTC.

The rearrangement uses TRBV6-1 and TRBJ2-3; 7 nucleotides line up with TRBD2. V gave up 1 base and J gave up 1 base; unmatched junction bases: 2. The CDR3 is 15 amino acids. Per the germline V gene, CDR1 is MNHNS and CDR2 is SASEGT. CDR3 bases: TGTGCCAGCAGTGAAGTGAGCGGGGGCACAGATACGCAGTATTTT. This encodes CASSEVSGGTDTQYF.

V usage is TRBV19 and J usage is TRBJ2-7, with D perhaps matching TRBD1 (7 bases). This CDR3 has 14 residues. V shed 3 bases and J shed 7 bases, with 16 bases lying between them. Germline-derived CDR1 and CDR2 are LNHDA and SQIVND (reference sequence). CDR3 nucleotides: TGTGCCAGTAGTATTTCAGGGGGGACGGGGGAGCAGTACTTC. Protein: CASSISGGTGEQYF.

The rearrangement uses TRBV28 and TRBJ1-6, with TRBD1 matching over 11 bases. Germline V gene lookup returns CDR1 MDHEN and CDR2 SYDVKM. The CDR3 totals 16 residues. V lost 7 bases to trimming and J lost 10 bases; unmatched junction nucleotides: 12. The CDR3 sequence: CASNPPRGQGESPLHF. CDR3 bases: TGTGCCAGCAACCCGCCTCGGGGACAGGGGGAATCACCCCTCCACTTT.

This chain connects TRBV6-1 to TRBJ1-5; D gene ambiguous. The CDR3 contains 13 residues. V lost 3 bases, J lost 3 bases, and 6 bases lay in between. Germline lookup yields CDR1 MNHNS and CDR2 SASEGT. Here the CDR3 reads CASSDSFNQPQHF. The CDR3 DNA reads TGTGCCAGCAGTGACAGTTTCAATCAGCCCCAGCATTTT.

This chain joins TRBV2 and TRBJ1-1; no clear D. The CDR3 is 11 residues long. Germline CDR1 SNHLY, CDR2 FYNNEI. Deletions cut 9 bases from V and 3 bases from J, with 8 bases between. The DNA for the CDR3 is TGTGCCAGTGAAGTAGACACTGAAGCTTTCTTT. This gives the protein CASEVDTEAFF.

The chain employs TRBV7-8 and TRBJ2-7; 8 bases match TRBD2. Germline lookup yields CDR1 SGHVS and CDR2 FQNEAQ. V shed 6 bases, J shed 0 bases, and the junction held 10 bases outside the gene matches. CDR3 length: 16 residues. The CDR3: CASRYLAGDNSYEQYF. The CDR3, as DNA: TGTGCCAGCAGGTACCTAGCGGGCGATAACTCCTACGAGCAGTACTTC.

The V and J genes are TRBV7-2 and TRBJ1-5, with 7 positions matching TRBD1. CDR1 and CDR2 from the germline V gene are SGHTA and FQGNSA. The V segment lost 7 bases and the J segment 5 bases; nucleotides outside the gene matches: 14. This CDR3 is built from 16 residues. CDR3 protein: CASTLEQGYADQPQHF. Here the CDR3 DNA reads TGTGCCAGCACCCTAGAACAGGGGTATGCCGATCAGCCCCAGCATTTT. Variable domain in full (rest from reference TRBV7-2 and TRBJ1-5): GAGVSQSPSNKVTEKGKDVELRCDPISGHTALYWYRQSLGQGLEFLIYFQGNSAPDKSGLPSDRFSAERTGGSVSTLTIQRTQQEDSAVYLCASTLEQGYADQPQHFGDGTRLSIL.

The chain joins TRBV2 to TRBJ1-5; tentative D call: TRBD1 (5 bases). Germline values: CDR1 SNHLY, CDR2 FYNNEI. This CDR3 spans 15 amino acids. Trimming cost V 3 bases and J 4 bases, with 13 bases left between them. The CDR3 nucleotides are TGTGCCAGCAGTGATGCCGGACAACGAAATCAGCCCCAGCATTTT. Translated, it gives CASSDAGQRNQPQHF.

The chain couples TRBV4-1 to TRBJ1-4, with 7 bases fitting TRBD1. CDR3 size: 15 residues. The germline CDR1 and CDR2 sequences are MGHRA and YSYEKL. Trimming cost V 5 bases and J 1 base; bases outside gene matches: 4. This CDR3 is CASSKTGETNEKLFF. For the CDR3, the DNA is TGCGCCAGCAGCAAAACAGGGGAAACTAATGAAAAACTGTTTTTT.

The J gene is TRBJ2-3, the V gene TRBV13; the match to TRBD2 covers 7 bases. CDR1 and CDR2 (germline): PRHDT, FYEKMQ (reference sequence). The CDR3 runs 16 residues. After removal of 5 bases from V and 3 bases from J, the junction contained 11 bases not matched to a gene. CDR3 in amino acids: CASSPTGPGGTDTQYF. CDR3 DNA sequence: TGTGCCAGCAGCCCGACGGGCCCCGGGGGGACAGATACGCAGTATTTT.